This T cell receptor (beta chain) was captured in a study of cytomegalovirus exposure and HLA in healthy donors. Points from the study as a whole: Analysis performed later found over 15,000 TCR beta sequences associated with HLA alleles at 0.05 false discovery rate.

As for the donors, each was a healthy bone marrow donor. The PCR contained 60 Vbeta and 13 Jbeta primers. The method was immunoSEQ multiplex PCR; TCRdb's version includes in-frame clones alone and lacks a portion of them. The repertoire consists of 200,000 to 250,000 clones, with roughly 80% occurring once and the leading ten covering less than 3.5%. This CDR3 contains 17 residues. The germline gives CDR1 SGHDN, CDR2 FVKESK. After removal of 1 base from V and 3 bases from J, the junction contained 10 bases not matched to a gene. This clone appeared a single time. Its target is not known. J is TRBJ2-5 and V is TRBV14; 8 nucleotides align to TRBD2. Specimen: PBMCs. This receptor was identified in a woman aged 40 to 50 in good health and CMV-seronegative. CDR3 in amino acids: CASSQGSGSVLKETQYF. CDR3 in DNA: TGTGCCAGCAGCCAAGGGAGCGGGAGTGTGTTGAAAGAGACCCAGTACTTC.